Following are 10 T cell receptor beta chains from one sample sequenced in a study of T cells in localized non-small cell lung cancer (dated by TCRdb to 2020 to 2021). The receptor library was made with the immunoSEQ multiplex PCR assay. As stored in TCRdb, this immuneACCESS dataset retains in-frame rearrangements with V and J assigned. A fraction of the clones does not appear; measured against another copy, unresolved V genes explain less than half of the discrepancy, and the remainder lacks a known reason. The sample profile shows under 55,000 clones; 90% to 95% of them were found once. The ten top clones hold 10% of the sample. The sample in question was PBMCs, obtained before any cancer treatment. The receptor source for this set is a woman aged 40-69 years with stage II lung adenocarcinoma.

CDR3 bases: TGTGCCAGCAGTTCGCTACTGGGACAGGTTTCTGGCTACACCTTC. This codes for CASSSLLGQVSGYTF. The chain employs TRBV28 and TRBJ1-2, with 8 positions matching TRBD1. V dropped 4 bases and J dropped 7; count of bases not matched to a gene: 11. Germline assignment: CDR1 MDHEN and CDR2 SYDVKM. The CDR3 totals 15 residues.

The genes are TRBV7-9 and TRBJ2-1; 9 bases map to TRBD2. The CDR3 consists of 16 residues. With V trimmed by 5 bases and J by 10 bases, 15 bases remained unmatched. Germline CDR1 and CDR2: SEHNR and FQNEAQ (reference sequence). This CDR3 is CASSQPQSGRPGEQFF. The CDR3 DNA is TGTGCCAGCAGCCAACCTCAAAGCGGGAGGCCGGGGGAGCAGTTCTTC.

The chain couples TRBV12-5 to TRBJ1-2; no clear D gene. The CDR3 spans 14 residues. In germline, CDR1 is LGHNT, CDR2 FRNRAP. The germline V and J ends were trimmed by 6 bases and 7 bases, with 18 bases remaining between them. The CDR3 sequence: CASGADGSKGGYTF. The CDR3 nucleotides are TGTGCTAGTGGGGCTGATGGCTCAAAGGGTGGCTACACCTTC.

V and J are TRBV14 and TRBJ2-2; tentative D call: TRBD1 (5 bases). From germline, CDR1 is SGHDN and CDR2 FVKESK. The CDR3 contains 14 residues. The V gene lost 4 bases and the J gene lost 3 bases, with 9 bases spanning the gap. The CDR3 reads CASSRDSDTGELFF. The CDR3 DNA sequence: TGTGCCAGCAGCCGAGACAGCGACACCGGGGAGCTGTTTTTT.

The chain is built from TRBV11-2 and TRBJ2-7; a possible D gene is TRBD2 (6 bases). The germline V and J ends were trimmed by 0 bases and 6 bases, with 9 bases remaining between them. CDR3 length: 13 residues. From germline, CDR1 is SGHAT and CDR2 FQNNGV. This CDR3 is CASSLDQGLEQYF. The CDR3 DNA follows: TGTGCCAGCAGCTTAGATCAGGGACTCGAGCAGTACTTC.

This chain uses TRBV5-4 with TRBJ2-1; 14 nucleotides align to TRBD2. The germline V gene encodes CDR1 SGHNT and CDR2 YYREEE (reference sequence). J gave up 5 bases and V 4 bases, and 2 bases lay outside the gene matches. CDR3 length: 15 amino acids. As DNA, the CDR3 is TGTGCCAGCAGCCCGGGACTAGCGGGGGACAATGAGCAGTTCTTC. This codes for CASSPGLAGDNEQFF.

The chain employs TRBV5-1 and TRBJ1-1; TRBD1 is a possible D gene (6 bases). Looked up from germline, CDR1 is SGHRS and CDR2 is YFSETQ. Trimming stripped 4 bases from V and 5 bases from J, with 12 bases between. CDR3 length: 13 amino acids. CDR3 loop: CASSPTGLTEAFF. DNA of the CDR3: TGCGCCAGCAGCCCTACAGGGTTGACTGAAGCTTTCTTT.

The chain carries TRBV18 and TRBJ2-3; D uncertain. Trimming stripped 4 bases from V and 5 bases from J, with 13 bases between. Germline CDR1 is KGHSH and CDR2 is LQKENI. The CDR3 covers 14 residues. This CDR3 is CASSLGRSLDTQYF. As DNA, the CDR3 is TGTGCCAGCTCACTAGGTCGTTCTTTAGATACGCAGTATTTT.

This chain connects TRBV20-1 to TRBJ2-7; the D call may be TRBD1 or TRBD2 (6 bases each). Looked up from germline, CDR1 is DFQATT and CDR2 is SNEGSKA (reference sequence). Trimming removed 6 bases at V and 2 bases at J, with 8 bases between. The CDR3 totals 11 residues. The CDR3 DNA reads as TGCAGTGCGGAGGGGGCCTACGAGCAGTACTTC. Its protein product is CSAEGAYEQYF.

V and J are TRBV5-5 and TRBJ2-7; TRBD1 aligns across 8 bases. With V trimmed by 4 bases and J by 2 bases, 14 bases remained unmatched. Germline loops: CDR1 SGHKS, CDR2 YYEKEE (reference sequence). The CDR3 has 17 amino acids. CDR3 loop: CASSAPAGTGGTYEQYF. The DNA for the CDR3 is TGTGCCAGCAGCGCCCCGGCCGGGACAGGAGGTACCTACGAGCAGTACTTC.